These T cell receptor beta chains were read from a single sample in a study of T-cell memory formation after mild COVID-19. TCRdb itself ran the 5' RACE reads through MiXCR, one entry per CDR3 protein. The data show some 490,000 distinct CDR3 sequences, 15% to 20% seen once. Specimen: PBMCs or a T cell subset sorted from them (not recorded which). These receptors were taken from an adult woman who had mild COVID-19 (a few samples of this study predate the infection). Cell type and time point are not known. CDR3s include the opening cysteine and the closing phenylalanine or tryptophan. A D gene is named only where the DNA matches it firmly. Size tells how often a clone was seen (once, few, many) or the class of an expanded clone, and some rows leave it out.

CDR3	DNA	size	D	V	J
CASSLVVRVSTDTQYF	TGTGCCAGCAGCTTAGTCGTCAGGGTCAGCACAGATACGCAGTATTTT	few	NA	TRBV11-2	TRBJ2-3
CASSLAQGRGETQYF	TGCGCCAGCAGCTTGGCACAGGGACGGGGAGAGACCCAGTACTTC	few	NA	TRBV5-1	TRBJ2-5
CASSVKPGTLELFF	TGTGCCAGCAGCGTAAAGCCCGGTACCTTGGAGCTGTTTTTT	NA	NA	TRBV9	TRBJ2-2
CASSGSGTGPYEQYF	TGTGCCAGCAGCGGCTCCGGGACAGGGCCCTACGAGCAGTACTTC	few	TRBD1	TRBV9	TRBJ2-7
CASSIAGTLSGANVLTF	TGTGCCAGTAGTATAGCTGGAACCCTCTCTGGGGCCAACGTCCTGACTTTC	NA	NA	TRBV19	TRBJ2-6
CASSTLLAGGPDTQYF	TGTGCCAGCAGTACCCTACTAGCGGGGGGGCCGGATACGCAGTATTTT	NA	TRBD2	TRBV2	TRBJ2-3
CATSRDRGNEKLFF	TGTGCCACCAGCAGGGACAGGGGTAATGAAAAACTGTTTTTT	few	TRBD1	TRBV15	TRBJ1-4
CASSQTGSFEAFF	TGTGCCAGCAGTCAGACGGGAAGCTTTGAAGCTTTCTTT	NA	NA	TRBV7-6	TRBJ1-1
CASSPTGVYATEAFF	TGTGCCAGCAGCCCAACAGGGGTGTACGCCACTGAAGCTTTCTTT	few	TRBD1	TRBV3-1	TRBJ1-1
CASSLGSPGGDEQFF	TGTGCCAGCAGTTTAGGGTCCCCCGGGGGAGATGAGCAGTTCTTC	NA	NA	TRBV12-3/TRBV12-4	TRBJ2-1
CASSQGGQGNEQYF	TGTGCCAGCAGCCAGGGAGGACAGGGGAACGAGCAGTACTTC	NA	TRBD1	TRBV4-2	TRBJ2-7
CASSLRFLGSSYNSPLHF	TGTGCCAGCAGTTTAAGGTTCTTGGGGAGCTCCTATAATTCACCCCTCCACTTT	NA	NA	TRBV12-3/TRBV12-4	TRBJ1-6
CASSEAGGPTDTQYF	TGTGCCAGCAGCGAAGCGGGGGGGCCTACAGATACGCAGTATTTT	NA	TRBD2	TRBV4-2	TRBJ2-3
CASSSSSGRALNEQFF	TGTGCCAGCAGCTCCTCTAGCGGGAGGGCCCTGAATGAGCAGTTCTTC	few	TRBD2	TRBV7-8	TRBJ2-1
CASTPGGYTEAFF	TGTGCCAGCACCCCTGGGGGATACACTGAAGCTTTCTTT	NA	NA	TRBV28	TRBJ1-1
CASSATWNTEAFF	TGTGCCAGCAGCGCGACATGGAACACTGAAGCTTTCTTT	few	NA	TRBV7-3	TRBJ1-1
CASTPMVNHNEQFF	TGTGCCAGCACCCCGATGGTGAACCACAATGAGCAGTTCTTC	NA	NA	TRBV5-8	TRBJ2-1
CASSVGDRISGNTIYF	TGTGCCAGCAGCGTAGGGGACAGGATCTCTGGAAACACCATATATTTT	NA	TRBD1	TRBV11-2	TRBJ1-3
CSAKRDGNSPLHF	TGCAGTGCTAAAAGGGACGGGAATTCACCCCTCCACTTT	few	NA	TRBV20-1	TRBJ1-6
CASNFDRGETQYF	TGTGCCAGCAACTTCGACAGGGGCGAGACCCAGTACTTC	few	TRBD1	TRBV25-1	TRBJ2-5
CASSLDPRGTDTQYF	TGTGCCAGCAGCTTAGACCCTAGAGGGACAGATACGCAGTATTTT	few	NA	TRBV7-2	TRBJ2-3
CASSPGTGAYLGQPQHF	TGTGCCAGTAGTCCCGGGACAGGGGCCTATCTAGGTCAGCCCCAGCATTTT	few	TRBD1	TRBV19	TRBJ1-5
CASQTWRSNEQFF	TGTGCCAGCCAGACCTGGAGGTCGAATGAGCAGTTCTTC	NA	NA	TRBV6-5	TRBJ2-1
CSASSLAGRNEQFF	TGCAGTGCTTCATCACTAGCGGGAAGAAATGAGCAGTTCTTC	NA	TRBD2	TRBV20-1	TRBJ2-1
CASSLDPPRQGTYEQYF	TGTGCCAGCAGCTTAGACCCGCCCCGACAGGGCACCTACGAGCAGTACTTC	NA	TRBD1	TRBV7-9	TRBJ2-7
CASSQGHLNYGYTF	TGTGCCAGCAGTCAAGGACACCTTAACTATGGCTACACCTTC	NA	NA	TRBV6-2/TRBV6-3	TRBJ1-2
CASSLLADAYNEQFF	TGTGCCAGCAGTTTACTAGCCGACGCCTACAATGAGCAGTTCTTC	NA	NA	TRBV7-9	TRBJ2-1
CASSPLTGGGVDTQYF	TGCGCCAGCAGCCCACTAACCGGGGGGGGCGTTGATACGCAGTATTTT	NA	TRBD2	TRBV5-1	TRBJ2-3
CASSPQGRIPGETQYF	TGTGCCAGCAGCCCCCAGGGACGTATCCCCGGAGAGACCCAGTACTTC	few	NA	TRBV7-9	TRBJ2-5
CASSPTSNQPQHF	TGTGCCAGCAGCCCAACTAGCAATCAGCCCCAGCATTTT	NA	NA	TRBV7-9	TRBJ1-5
CASSDRGRGEQYF	TGTGCCAGCAGCGACAGGGGAAGGGGCGAGCAGTACTTC	few	TRBD1	TRBV7-9	TRBJ2-7